Shown below are 18 T cell receptor beta chains from a single sample sequenced in a study of blood T cell repertoires in COVID-19. Libraries were prepared by immunoSEQ multiplex PCR; TCRdb keeps only in-frame clonotypes and omits some of them. The data contain about 130,000 clones, around 89% of them seen just once; the ten biggest clones take up roughly 3.9%. Material: peripheral blood. The source of these receptors is a man between 60 and 75 years old with COVID-19, enrolled during active disease.

The chain joins TRBV5-4 to TRBJ2-1, with 7 bases identical to TRBD1. Trimming at V came to 4 bases and at J to 15 bases, leaving 10 bases not matched to a gene. In germline, CDR1 is SGHNT, CDR2 YYREEE (reference sequence). The CDR3 contains 12 residues. CDR3 loop: CASSQAQDRLFF. The CDR3 nucleotides read TGTGCCAGCAGCCAGGCTCAGGACAGGCTGTTCTTC.

To note about this clone: The sample has other DNA sequences that encode this CDR3 too. The rearrangement joins TRBV5-1 to TRBJ1-1; 8 bases align to TRBD1. This CDR3 region has 14 residues. CDR1 and CDR2 from the germline V gene are SGHRS and YFSETQ. The V segment lost 4 bases and the J segment 1 base; nucleotides outside the gene matches: 3. The CDR3 is CASSRGQANTEAFF. The CDR3 nucleotides read TGCGCCAGCAGCCGGGGACAGGCGAACACTGAAGCTTTCTTT. Together with reference TRBV5-1 and TRBJ1-1, the CDR3 gives the full variable domain: KAGVTQTPRYLIKTRGQQVTLSCSPISGHRSVSWYQQTPGQGLQFLFEYFSETQRNKGNFPGRFSGRQFSNSRSEMNVSTLELGDSALYLCASSRGQANTEAFFGQGTRLTVV.

V and J are TRBV5-1 and TRBJ1-5; D gene uncertain. Trimming stripped 4 bases from V and 0 bases from J, with 14 bases between. The CDR3 is 16 amino acids. Germline V gene data show CDR1 as SGHRS and CDR2 as YFSETQ. The CDR3 coding sequence is TGCGCCAGCAGCCCGACGGGTGCAGATAGCAATCAGCCCCAGCATTTT. Translation gives CASSPTGADSNQPQHF.

The rearrangement uses TRBV7-2 and TRBJ2-7; TRBD2 matches 8 bases. The germline gives CDR1 SGHTA, CDR2 FQGNSA. The V segment lost 3 bases and the J segment 3 bases; nucleotides outside the gene matches: 1. The CDR3 extends over 13 amino acids. The CDR3 loop reads CASSFGGDYEQYF. CDR3 bases: TGTGCCAGCAGCTTCGGGGGGGACTACGAGCAGTACTTC. Filled out from reference TRBV7-2 and TRBJ2-7, the complete variable domain reads GAGVSQSPSNKVTEKGKDVELRCDPISGHTALYWYRQSLGQGLEFLIYFQGNSAPDKSGLPSDRFSAERTGGSVSTLTIQRTQQEDSAVYLCASSFGGDYEQYFGPGTRLTVT.

The chain is built from TRBV5-8 and TRBJ1-2; no clear D gene. CDR3 length equals 17 residues. Per germline, CDR1 SGHTS and CDR2 YDEGEE. Trimming removed 6 bases from V and 0 bases from J, with 21 bases in between. The CDR3 is CASTIGLTALANYGYTF. The CDR3 DNA reads as TGTGCCAGCACCATCGGACTCACAGCGTTAGCTAACTATGGCTACACCTTC.

The CDR3 DNA is TGTGCCAGCAGCTTAGCGCGCAATGCAGCTTTCTTT. This gives the protein CASSLARNAAFF. The rearrangement joins TRBV7-9 to TRBJ1-1; D gene unclear. CDR1 and CDR2 (germline): SEHNR, FQNEAQ (reference sequence). The germline V and J ends were trimmed by 0 bases and 10 bases, with 9 bases remaining between them. The CDR3 totals 12 residues.

CDR3 DNA sequence: TGTGCCAGTAGTATCGCGGCAGGGAATGGCTACACCTTC. Its protein is CASSIAAGNGYTF. V gene TRBV19 combines with J gene TRBJ1-2, with D possibly being TRBD1 (5 bases). The CDR3 runs 13 residues. V was clipped by 3 bases and J by 6 bases, with 11 bases between them. The germline V gene encodes CDR1 LNHDA and CDR2 SQIVND (reference sequence).

The chain employs TRBV30 and TRBJ1-2; D unresolved. CDR1 is GTSNPN, CDR2 SVGIG, per germline (reference sequence). The ends were cut back, 3 bases at V and 2 bases at J, with 4 bases in the middle. The CDR3 has 11 residues. The CDR3 here is CAWSPNYGYTF. The CDR3 region has the DNA TGTGCCTGGAGCCCAAACTATGGCTACACCTTC.

V gene TRBV5-5 combines with J gene TRBJ2-5; tentatively, D is TRBD2 (6 bases). CDR3 size: 14 residues. V lost 4 bases to trimming and J lost 5 bases, with 15 bases between them. The germline gives CDR1 SGHKS, CDR2 YYEKEE (reference sequence). CDR3 residues: CASSPGGTGETQYF. CDR3 sequence (DNA): TGTGCCAGCAGCCCTGGCGGGACGGGGGAGACCCAGTACTTC.

The V and J genes are TRBV28 and TRBJ1-1, with 7 bases identical to TRBD1. CDR3 length: 13 amino acids. Germline V gene data show CDR1 as MDHEN and CDR2 as SYDVKM. J gave up 3 bases and V 6 bases, and 4 bases lay outside the gene matches. The CDR3 protein is CASSHGQDTEAFF. CDR3 nucleotides: TGTGCCAGCAGCCATGGACAGGACACTGAAGCTTTCTTT.

V is TRBV6-5 and J is TRBJ2-3; tentatively, D is TRBD1 (5 bases). This CDR3 contains 15 residues. V gave up 7 bases and J gave up 1 base, with 15 bases separating them. Germline CDR1 is MNHEY and CDR2 is SVGAGI. The CDR3 loop reads CASITGDRRTDTQYF. For the CDR3, the DNA is TGTGCCAGCATTACAGGAGATAGACGCACAGATACGCAGTATTTT.

The chain combines TRBV19 with TRBJ1-1, with TRBD1 as a possible D gene (6 bases). This CDR3 has 13 amino acids. The V gene's germline CDR1 is LNHDA and CDR2 SQIVND (reference sequence). Trimming shortened V by 4 bases and J by 8 bases, and 14 bases separated the two germline ends. The CDR3 protein is CASSTQGQPEAFF. CDR3 nucleotide sequence: TGTGCCAGTAGTACCCAGGGGCAGCCCGAAGCTTTCTTT.

The chain couples TRBV6-6 to TRBJ1-1; D not resolved. This CDR3 contains 10 residues. Germline V CDR1 and CDR2: MNHNY, SVGAGI (reference sequence). The V gene lost 6 bases and the J gene lost 7 bases, with 6 bases spanning the gap. CDR3 DNA: TGTGCCAGCAGGAGAGTTGAAGCTTTCTTT. Translation gives CASRRVEAFF.

This clone was detected once. The gene calls are TRBV28 and TRBJ2-2; 7 positions agree with TRBD1. The CDR3 is 16 residues long. Germline V gene sequence: CDR1 MDHEN, CDR2 SYDVKM. Trimming took 1 base from V and 6 from J; bases not matched to a gene: 8. The CDR3 loop reads CASSLSGRGLAGELFF. The CDR3 DNA is TGTGCCAGCAGTTTATCGGGTAGGGGGCTAGCCGGGGAGCTGTTTTTT.

The chain employs TRBV6-5 and TRBJ2-5, with 11 nucleotides matching TRBD2. V lost 2 bases to trimming and J lost 5 bases; unmatched junction nucleotides: 4. Germline loops: CDR1 MNHEY, CDR2 SVGAGI. CDR3 length: 15 amino acids. The CDR3 reads CASSYGTSGVETQYF. The CDR3 coding sequence is TGTGCCAGCAGTTACGGGACTAGCGGAGTGGAGACCCAGTACTTC.

This clone has only one observation. The J gene is TRBJ2-2, the V gene TRBV6-5; TRBD2 aligns across 8 bases. The CDR3 length is 14 residues. CDR1 is MNHEY and CDR2 is SVGAGI in the germline V gene. The junction had 3 bases not matched to a gene; V was cut back by 6 bases and J by 3 bases. CDR3 protein: CASRRRGDTGELFF. As DNA, the CDR3 is TGTGCCAGCAGGAGGCGGGGGGACACCGGGGAGCTGTTTTTT.

The chain links TRBV6-6 to TRBJ1-5, with no clear D. This CDR3 is 14 amino acids long. Germline V gene sequence: CDR1 MNHNY, CDR2 SVGAGI (reference sequence). V gave up 2 bases and J gave up 1 base, with 6 bases separating them. The CDR3 reads CASSYPESNQPQHF. CDR3 nucleotides: TGTGCCAGCAGTTACCCAGAAAGCAATCAGCCCCAGCATTTT.

The chain recombines TRBV30 with TRBJ1-4; possible D gene TRBD1, 5 bases. The CDR3 consists of 13 residues. Looked up from germline, CDR1 is GTSNPN and CDR2 is SVGIG (reference sequence). Between the trimmed V and J ends, which lost 4 bases and 4 bases, there was a span of 10 bases. The CDR3 is CAWTRGGNEKLFF. The CDR3 nucleotides read TGTGCCTGGACGCGGGGGGGTAATGAAAAACTGTTTTTT. The full variable domain, in which reference TRBV30 and TRBJ1-4 provide the parts outside the CDR3, is SQTIHQWPATLVQPVGSPLSLECTVEGTSNPNLYWYRQAAGRGLQLLFYSVGIGQISSEVPQNLSASRPQDRQFILSSKKLLLSDSGFYLCAWTRGGNEKLFFGSGTQLSVL.